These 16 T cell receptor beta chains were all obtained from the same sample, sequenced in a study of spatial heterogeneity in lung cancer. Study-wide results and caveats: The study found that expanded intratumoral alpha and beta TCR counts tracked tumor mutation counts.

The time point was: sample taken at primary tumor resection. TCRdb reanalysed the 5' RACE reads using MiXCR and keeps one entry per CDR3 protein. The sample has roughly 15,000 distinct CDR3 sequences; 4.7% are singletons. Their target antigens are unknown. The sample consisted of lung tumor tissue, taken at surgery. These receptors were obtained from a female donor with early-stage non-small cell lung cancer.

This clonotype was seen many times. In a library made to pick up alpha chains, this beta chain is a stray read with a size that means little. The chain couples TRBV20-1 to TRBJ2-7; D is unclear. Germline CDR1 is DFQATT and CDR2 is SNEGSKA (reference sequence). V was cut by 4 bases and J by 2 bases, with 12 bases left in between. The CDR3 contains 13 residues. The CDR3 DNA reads TGCAGTGCTATTTACAGTTTCACCTACGAGCAGTACTTC. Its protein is CSAIYSFTYEQYF.

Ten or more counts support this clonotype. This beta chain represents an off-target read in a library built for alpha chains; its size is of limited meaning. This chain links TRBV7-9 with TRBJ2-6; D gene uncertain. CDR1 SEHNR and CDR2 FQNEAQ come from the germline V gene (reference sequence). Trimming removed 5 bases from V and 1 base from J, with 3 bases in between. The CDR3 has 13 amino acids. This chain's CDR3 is CASSESGANVLTF. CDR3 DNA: TGTGCCAGCAGCGAATCTGGGGCCAACGTCCTGACTTTC.

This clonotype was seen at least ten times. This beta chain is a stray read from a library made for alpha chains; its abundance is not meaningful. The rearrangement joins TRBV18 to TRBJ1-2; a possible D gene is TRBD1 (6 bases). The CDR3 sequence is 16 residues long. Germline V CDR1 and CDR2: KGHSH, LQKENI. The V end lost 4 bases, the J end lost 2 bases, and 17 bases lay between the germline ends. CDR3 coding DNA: TGTGCCAGCTCACTAGCTCCGGACAGTTCGAACTATGGCTACACCTTC. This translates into CASSLAPDSSNYGYTF.

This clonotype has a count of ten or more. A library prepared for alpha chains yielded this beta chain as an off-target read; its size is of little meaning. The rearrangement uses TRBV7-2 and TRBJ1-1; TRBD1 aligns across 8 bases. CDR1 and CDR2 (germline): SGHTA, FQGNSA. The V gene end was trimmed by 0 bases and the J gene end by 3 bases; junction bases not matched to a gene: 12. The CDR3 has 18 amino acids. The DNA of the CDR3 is TGTGCCAGCAGCTTAGCTTACAGGGGGAGGGTGGTAGACACTGAAGCTTTCTTT. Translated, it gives CASSLAYRGRVVDTEAFF. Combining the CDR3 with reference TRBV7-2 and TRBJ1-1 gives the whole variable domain GAGVSQSPSNKVTEKGKDVELRCDPISGHTALYWYRQSLGQGLEFLIYFQGNSAPDKSGLPSDRFSAERTGGSVSTLTIQRTQQEDSAVYLCASSLAYRGRVVDTEAFFGQGTRLTVV.

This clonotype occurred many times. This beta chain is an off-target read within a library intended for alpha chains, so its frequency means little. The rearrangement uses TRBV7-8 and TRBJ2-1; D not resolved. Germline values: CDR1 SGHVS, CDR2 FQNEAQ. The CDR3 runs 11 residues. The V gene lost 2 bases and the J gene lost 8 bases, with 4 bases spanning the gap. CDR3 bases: TGTGCCAGCAGCTTAAGCTATGAGCAGTTCTTC. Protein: CASSLSYEQFF.

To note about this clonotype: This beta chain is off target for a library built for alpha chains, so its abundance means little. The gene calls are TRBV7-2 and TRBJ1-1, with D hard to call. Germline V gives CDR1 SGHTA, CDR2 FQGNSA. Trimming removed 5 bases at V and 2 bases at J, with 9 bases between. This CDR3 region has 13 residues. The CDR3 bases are TGTGCCAGCAGCCTCTTCGTAAACACTGAAGCTTTCTTT. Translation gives CASSLFVNTEAFF.

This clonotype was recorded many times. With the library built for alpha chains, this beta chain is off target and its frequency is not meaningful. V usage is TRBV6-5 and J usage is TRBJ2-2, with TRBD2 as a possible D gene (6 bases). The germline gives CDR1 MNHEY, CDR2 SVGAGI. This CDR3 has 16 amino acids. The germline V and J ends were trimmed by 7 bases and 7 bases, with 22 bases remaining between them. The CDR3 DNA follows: TGTGCCAGCACCCTTACGTTATCTAGCGCTGGCGGGGAGCTGTTTTTT. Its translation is CASTLTLSSAGGELFF.

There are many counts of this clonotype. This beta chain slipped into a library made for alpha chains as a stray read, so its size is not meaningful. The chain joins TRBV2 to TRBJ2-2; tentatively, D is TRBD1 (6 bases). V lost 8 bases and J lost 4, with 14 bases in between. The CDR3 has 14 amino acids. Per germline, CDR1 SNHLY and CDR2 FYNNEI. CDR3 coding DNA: TGTGCCAGCCGAGGGGGATCGGCCACCGGGGAGCTGTTTTTT. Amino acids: CASRGGSATGELFF.

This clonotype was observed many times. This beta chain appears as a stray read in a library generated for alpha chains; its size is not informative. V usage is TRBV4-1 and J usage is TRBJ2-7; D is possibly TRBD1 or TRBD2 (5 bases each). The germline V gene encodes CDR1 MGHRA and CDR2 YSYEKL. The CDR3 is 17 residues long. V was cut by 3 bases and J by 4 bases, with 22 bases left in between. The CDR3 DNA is TGCGCCAGCAGCCAGCTAATTGGGACCGACGTCGCTTACGAGCAGTACTTC. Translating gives CASSQLIGTDVAYEQYF.

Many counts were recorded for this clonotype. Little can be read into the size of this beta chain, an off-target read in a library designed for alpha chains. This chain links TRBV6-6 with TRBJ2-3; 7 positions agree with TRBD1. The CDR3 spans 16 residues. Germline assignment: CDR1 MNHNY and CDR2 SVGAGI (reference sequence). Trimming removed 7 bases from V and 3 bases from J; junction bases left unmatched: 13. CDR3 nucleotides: TGTGCCAGCAAACTGTATCACCCAGGGGGAACAGATACGCAGTATTTT. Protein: CASKLYHPGGTDTQYF.

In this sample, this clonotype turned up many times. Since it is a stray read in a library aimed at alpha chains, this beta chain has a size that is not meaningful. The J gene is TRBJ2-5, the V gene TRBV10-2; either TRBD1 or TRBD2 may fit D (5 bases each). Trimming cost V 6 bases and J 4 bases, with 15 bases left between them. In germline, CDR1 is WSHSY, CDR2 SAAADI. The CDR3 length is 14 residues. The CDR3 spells CASRTGTAVETQYF. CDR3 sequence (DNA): TGCGCCAGCAGGACCGGGACCGCGGTAGAGACCCAGTACTTC.

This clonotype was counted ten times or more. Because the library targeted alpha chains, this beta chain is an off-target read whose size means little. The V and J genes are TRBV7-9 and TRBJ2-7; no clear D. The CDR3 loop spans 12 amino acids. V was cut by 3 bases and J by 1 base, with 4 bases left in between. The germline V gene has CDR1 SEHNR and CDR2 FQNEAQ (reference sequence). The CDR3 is CASSFASYEQYF. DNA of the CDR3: TGTGCCAGCAGCTTCGCGTCCTACGAGCAGTACTTC. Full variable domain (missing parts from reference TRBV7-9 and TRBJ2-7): DTGVSQNPRHKITKRGQNVTFRCDPISEHNRLYWYRQTLGQGPEFLTYFQNEAQLEKSRLLSDRFSAERPKGSFSTLEIQRTEQGDSAMYLCASSFASYEQYFGPGTRLTVT.

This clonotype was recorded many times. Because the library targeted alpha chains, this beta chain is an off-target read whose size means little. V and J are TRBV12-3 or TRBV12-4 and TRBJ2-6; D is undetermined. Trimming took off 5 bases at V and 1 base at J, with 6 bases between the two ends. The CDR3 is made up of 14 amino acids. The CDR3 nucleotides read TGTGCCAGCAGTATTGGATCTGGGGCCAACGTCCTGACTTTC. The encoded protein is CASSIGSGANVLTF.

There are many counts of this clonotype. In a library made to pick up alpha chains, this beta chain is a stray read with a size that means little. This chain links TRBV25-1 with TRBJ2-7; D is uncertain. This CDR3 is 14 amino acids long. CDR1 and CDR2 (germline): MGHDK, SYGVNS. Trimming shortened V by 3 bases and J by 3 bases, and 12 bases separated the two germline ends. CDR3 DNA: TGTGCCAGCAGTGACCCACCTCCCTACTACGAGCAGTACTTC. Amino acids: CASSDPPPYYEQYF.

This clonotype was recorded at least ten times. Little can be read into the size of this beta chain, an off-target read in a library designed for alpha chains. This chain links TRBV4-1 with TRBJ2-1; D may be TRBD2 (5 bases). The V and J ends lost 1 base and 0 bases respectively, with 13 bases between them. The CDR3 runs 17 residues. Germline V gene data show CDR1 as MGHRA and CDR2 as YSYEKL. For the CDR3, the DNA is TGCGCCAGCAGCCAAGTGGGTACGGGGAGCTCCTACAATGAGCAGTTCTTC. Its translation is CASSQVGTGSSYNEQFF.

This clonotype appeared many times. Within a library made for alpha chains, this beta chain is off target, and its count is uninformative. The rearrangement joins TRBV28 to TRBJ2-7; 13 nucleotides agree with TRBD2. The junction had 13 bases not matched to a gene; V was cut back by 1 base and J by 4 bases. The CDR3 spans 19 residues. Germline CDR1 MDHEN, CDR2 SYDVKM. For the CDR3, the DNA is TGTGCCAGCAGTTTATTTGGGGTTGGACTAGCGGGGGCCCAATACGAGCAGTACTTC. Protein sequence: CASSLFGVGLAGAQYEQYF.